The source of this T cell receptor (beta chain) is a study of molecular identifiers for immune sequencing clone quantification. Broader study findings: Clones above 20 RNA copies contained over 97% of effector molecules and under 1% of naive molecules.

Regarding this clonotype: Its antigen is as yet unknown. This may arise from a read error, as a much more abundant clone is one base away. It is likely a read error, because the conserved phenylalanine at the end of the CDR3 is missing.

Germline loops: CDR1 MGHDK, CDR2 SYGVNS. V shed 0 bases and J shed 8 bases, with 5 bases lying between them. The CDR3 covers 12 residues. It was with previously described methods and listed TCR primers that bulk TCR libraries were made. Each CDR3 protein gets one entry after TCRdb re-called the PCR reads with MiXCR. Here the sample spans hundreds of thousands of distinct CDR3 sequences, 20% being singletons. Naive CD8 libraries were made from around 20,000 to 1,000,000 sorted cells, and they used 10%, 30% or 50% RNA. The authors sorted naive CD8 T cells as CD8+CD4-CCR7+CD45RA+. This chain joins TRBV25-1 and TRBJ2-1; D is uncertain. The receptor was derived from a human donor in good health. Some libraries in this study had Jurkat cell RNA spiked in. Sequencing input: naive CD8+ T cells from blood, with Jurkat cell RNA spiked in. Documented subset: FACS-sorted CD8+CD4-CCR7+CD45RA+ naive T cells. CDR3 nucleotide sequence: TGTGCCAGCAGTGAATATGCGGATGAGCAGTTCTCC. It is translated as CASSEYADEQFS.